Listed below are T cell receptor beta chains from one sample, sequenced in a study of cytomegalovirus exposure and HLA in healthy donors. Profiled with immunoSEQ multiplex PCR; TCRdb holds only in-frame clones, not every one. The profile shows roughly 100,000 clones, 80% to 90% of them singletons. Sequencing was carried out using PBMCs. These receptors came from a woman between 18 and 29 years old in good health and CMV-seropositive. Both conserved end residues are part of each CDR3. A D gene is named only where the DNA matches it firmly.

V	D	J	DNA	CDR3
TRBV29-1	TRBD2	TRBJ2-1	TGCAGCGTCGAGGAGGAGCGGGAGGGGAATGAGCAGTTCTTC	CSVEEEREGNEQFF
TRBV7-9	.	TRBJ1-4	TGTGCCAGCAGCCCCCGGGACATAGATAATGAAAAACTGTTTTTT	CASSPRDIDNEKLFF
TRBV5-1	.	TRBJ2-7	TGCGCTATAAGCGGCCCTGCTTACGAGCAGTACTTC	CAISGPAYEQYF
TRBV7-3	TRBD1	TRBJ1-6	TGTGCCAGCAGCTCGGGACAGGGAGGCTCACCCCTCCACTTT	CASSSGQGGSPLHF
TRBV28	.	TRBJ2-3	TGTGCCAGCAGATCGGGGGTTAGCACAGATACGCAGTATTTT	CASRSGVSTDTQYF
TRBV28	.	TRBJ2-3	TGTGCCAGCAGTCCCTTGAGCGGTGGTACAGATACGCAGTATTTT	CASSPLSGGTDTQYF
TRBV6-1	.	TRBJ1-2	TGTGCCAGTAATTGGAGGGACCATTACTATGGCTACACCTTC	CASNWRDHYYGYTF
TRBV7-7	TRBD1	TRBJ2-7	TGTGCTAGCAGCTCGAGGGACAGGGTCCACGAGCAGTACTTC	CASSSRDRVHEQYF
TRBV25-1	.	TRBJ2-1	TGTGCCAGCAGTGAGATGGGGCGGGATGCCTACAATGAGCAGTTCTTC	CASSEMGRDAYNEQFF
TRBV19	TRBD2	TRBJ2-3	TGTGCCAGTAGAGCGGGGTTTAGGCCCTTTGGAGGAGATACGCAGTATTTT	CASRAGFRPFGGDTQYF